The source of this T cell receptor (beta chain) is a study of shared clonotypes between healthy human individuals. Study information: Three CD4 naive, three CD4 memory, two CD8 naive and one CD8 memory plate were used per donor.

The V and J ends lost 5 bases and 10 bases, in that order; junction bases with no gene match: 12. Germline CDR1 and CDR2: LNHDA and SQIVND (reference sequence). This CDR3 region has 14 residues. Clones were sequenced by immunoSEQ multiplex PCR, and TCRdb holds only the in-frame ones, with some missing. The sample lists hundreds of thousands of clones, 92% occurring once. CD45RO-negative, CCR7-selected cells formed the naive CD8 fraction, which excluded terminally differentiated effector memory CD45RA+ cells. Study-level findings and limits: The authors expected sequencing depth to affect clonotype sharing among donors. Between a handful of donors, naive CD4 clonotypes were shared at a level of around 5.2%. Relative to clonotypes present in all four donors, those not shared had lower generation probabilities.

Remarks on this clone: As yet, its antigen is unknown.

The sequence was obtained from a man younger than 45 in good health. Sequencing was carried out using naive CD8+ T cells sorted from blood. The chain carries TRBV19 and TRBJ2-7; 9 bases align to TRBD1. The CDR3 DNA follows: TGTGCCAGTAGTCTACAACAGGGGGCCATAGATCAGTACTTC. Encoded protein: CASSLQQGAIDQYF.